This TCR beta chain was found in a study of radiation and T cells in renal cell carcinoma. Time point: blood 4 weeks post-SBRT, at nephrectomy. Treatment described: 15 Gy SBRT to primary tumor, nephrectomy 4 weeks later. Assay: immunoSEQ multiplex PCR; the TCRdb copy retains only in-frame clones and omits some. The sample records some 64,000 clones, about three quarters being singletons. Germline values: CDR1 SGHTA, CDR2 FQGNSA. The CDR3 length is 15 residues. V was cut by 3 bases and J by 2 bases, with 10 bases left in between. The chain joins TRBV7-2 to TRBJ2-2, with a weak D call TRBD1 (6 bases). Material: blood, obtained from a patient whose treatment included radiotherapy and nephrectomy. The origin of this receptor is a man aged 55-75 years with renal cell carcinoma. For the CDR3, the DNA is TGTGCCAGCAGCTTCGGGACAACTAACACCGGGGAGCTGTTTTTT. As protein: CASSFGTTNTGELFF.